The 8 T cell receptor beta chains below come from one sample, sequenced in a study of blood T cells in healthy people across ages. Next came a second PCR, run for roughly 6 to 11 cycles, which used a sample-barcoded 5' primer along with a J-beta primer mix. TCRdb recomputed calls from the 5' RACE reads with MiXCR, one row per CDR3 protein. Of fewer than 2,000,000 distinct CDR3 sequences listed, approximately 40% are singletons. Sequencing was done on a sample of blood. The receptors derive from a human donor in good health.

DNA of the CDR3: TGTGCCAGCAGCCAAGATCTTGGGCTCTTGGGGACCCAGTACTTC. Translation: CASSQDLGLLGTQYF. The chain combines TRBV14 with TRBJ2-4; D remains unclear. The J call may be mistaken, given a closer DNA end match to TRBJ2-5. Germline CDR1 and CDR2: SGHDN and FVKESK. CDR3 length equals 15 residues.

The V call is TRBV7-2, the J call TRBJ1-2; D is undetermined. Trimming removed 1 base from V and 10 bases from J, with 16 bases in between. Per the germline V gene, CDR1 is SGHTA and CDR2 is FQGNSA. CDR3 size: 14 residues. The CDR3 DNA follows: TGTGCCAGCAGCTTAGACCGGCGGAGTAACGTCTACACCTTC. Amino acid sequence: CASSLDRRSNVYTF.

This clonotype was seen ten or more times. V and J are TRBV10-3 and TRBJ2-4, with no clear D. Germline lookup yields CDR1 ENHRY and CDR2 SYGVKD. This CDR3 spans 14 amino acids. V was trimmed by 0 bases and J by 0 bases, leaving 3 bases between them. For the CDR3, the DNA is TGTGCCATCAGTGAGTCGCTAGCCAAAAACATTCAGTACTTC. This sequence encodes CAISESLAKNIQYF.

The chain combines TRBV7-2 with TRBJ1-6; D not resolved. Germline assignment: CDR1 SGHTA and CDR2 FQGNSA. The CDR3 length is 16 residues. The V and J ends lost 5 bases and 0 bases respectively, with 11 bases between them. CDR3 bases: TGTGCCAGCAGCCCAAGGCGGGGCTCCTATAATTCACCCCTCCACTTT. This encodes CASSPRRGSYNSPLHF.

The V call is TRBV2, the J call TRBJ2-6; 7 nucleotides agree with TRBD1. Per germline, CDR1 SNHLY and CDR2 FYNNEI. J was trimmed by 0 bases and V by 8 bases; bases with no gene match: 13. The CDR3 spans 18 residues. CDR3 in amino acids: CASSRPGQKSSGANVLTF. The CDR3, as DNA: TGTGCCAGCTCGCGACCGGGACAGAAATCCTCTGGGGCCAACGTCCTGACTTTC.

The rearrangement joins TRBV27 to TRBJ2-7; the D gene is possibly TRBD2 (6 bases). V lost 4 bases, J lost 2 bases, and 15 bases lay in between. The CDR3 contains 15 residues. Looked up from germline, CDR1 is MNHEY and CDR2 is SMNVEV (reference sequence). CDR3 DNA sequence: TGTGCCAGCAGTTCCGTCTATAGCGGCGCCTACGAGCAGTACTTC. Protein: CASSSVYSGAYEQYF.

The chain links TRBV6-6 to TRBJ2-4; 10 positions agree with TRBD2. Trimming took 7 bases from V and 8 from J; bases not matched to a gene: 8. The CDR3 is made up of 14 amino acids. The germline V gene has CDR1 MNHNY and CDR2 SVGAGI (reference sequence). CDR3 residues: CASTITGTSDIQYF. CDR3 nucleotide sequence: TGTGCCAGCACCATAACCGGGACTAGCGACATTCAGTACTTC.

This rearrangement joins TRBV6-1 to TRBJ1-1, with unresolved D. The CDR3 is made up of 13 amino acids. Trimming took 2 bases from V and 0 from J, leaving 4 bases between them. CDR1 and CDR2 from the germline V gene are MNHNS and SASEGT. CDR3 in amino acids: CASSEWLNTEAFF. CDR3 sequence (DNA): TGTGCCAGCAGTGAATGGCTGAACACTGAAGCTTTCTTT.